The sample holds a few counts of the clone carrying this T cell receptor (beta chain). This CDR3 comprises 14 residues. Germline loops: CDR1 LNHDA, CDR2 SQIVND (reference sequence). V lost 7 bases, J lost 0 bases, and 9 bases lay in between. TCRdb passed the 5' RACE reads through MiXCR, listing each CDR3 protein once. This sample has roughly 7,700 distinct CDR3 sequences, with about 70% found just once. Sequenced material: tumor-infiltrating naive CD4+ T cells sorted from the breast tumor. Regarding subset: naive CD4+ T cells, CD4+CD45RA+CD25-. The chain links TRBV19 to TRBJ2-2; perhaps TRBD1 as D (6 bases). This TCR derives from a female donor with breast cancer. This CDR3 is CASNRVANTGELFF. The CDR3 region has the DNA TGTGCCAGTAACAGGGTCGCGAACACCGGGGAGCTGTTTTTT.